The T cell receptor (beta chain) described here comes from a study of shared clonotypes between healthy human individuals. Method: immunoSEQ multiplex PCR; TCRdb's copy keeps in-frame clones and lacks some. The sample consists of roughly 2.5 million clones, around nine tenths of them appearing once. Between the trimmed V and J ends, which lost 0 bases and 5 bases, there was a span of 7 bases. This CDR3 is 12 amino acids long. The germline CDR1 and CDR2 sequences are GTSNPN and SVGIG (reference sequence). Material: naive CD4+ T cells sorted from blood. Subset given: CD45RA+ positively selected. The chain uses TRBV30 and TRBJ2-5; D unclear. This clonotype was obtained from a man aged 18 to 30 in good health. In nucleotides, the CDR3 is TGTGCCTGGAGTGTAGGAATCGAGACCCAGTACTTC. It yields the protein CAWSVGIETQYF.